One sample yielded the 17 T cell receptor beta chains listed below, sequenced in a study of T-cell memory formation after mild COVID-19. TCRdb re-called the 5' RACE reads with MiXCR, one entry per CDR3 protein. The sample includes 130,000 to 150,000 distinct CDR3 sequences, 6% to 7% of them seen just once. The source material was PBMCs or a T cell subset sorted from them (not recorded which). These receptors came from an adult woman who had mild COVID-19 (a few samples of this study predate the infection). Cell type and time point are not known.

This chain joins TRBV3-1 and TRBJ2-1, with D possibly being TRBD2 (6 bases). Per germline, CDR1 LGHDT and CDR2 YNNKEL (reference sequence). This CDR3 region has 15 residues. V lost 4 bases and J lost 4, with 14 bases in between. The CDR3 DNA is TGTGCCAGCAGCCCCCCCCGCGGGGTTTACAATGAGCAGTTCTTC. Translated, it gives CASSPPRGVYNEQFF.

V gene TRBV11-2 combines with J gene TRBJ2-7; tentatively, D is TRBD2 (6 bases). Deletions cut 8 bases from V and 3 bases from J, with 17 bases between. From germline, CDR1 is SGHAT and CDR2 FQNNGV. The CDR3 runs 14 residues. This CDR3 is CASRSATTSYEQYF. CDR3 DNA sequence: TGTGCCAGCCGATCCGCCACGACTAGCTACGAGCAGTACTTC.

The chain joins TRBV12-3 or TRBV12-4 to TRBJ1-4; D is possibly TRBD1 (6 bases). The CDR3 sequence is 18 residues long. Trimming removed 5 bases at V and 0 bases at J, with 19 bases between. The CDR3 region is CASSPRWTAQATNEKLFF. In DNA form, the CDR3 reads TGTGCCAGCAGTCCCAGGTGGACAGCTCAAGCAACTAATGAAAAACTGTTTTTT.

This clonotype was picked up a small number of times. CDR3 DNA sequence: TGTGCCAGCAGTATTCAAGTACAGGGGGGAGGCACTGAAGCTTTCTTT. Its protein is CASSIQVQGGGTEAFF. This chain connects TRBV12-3 or TRBV12-4 to TRBJ1-1, with TRBD1 identical over 8 bases. The CDR3 sequence is 16 residues long. The trim removed 5 bases at V and 4 bases at J, leaving 12 bases unmatched.

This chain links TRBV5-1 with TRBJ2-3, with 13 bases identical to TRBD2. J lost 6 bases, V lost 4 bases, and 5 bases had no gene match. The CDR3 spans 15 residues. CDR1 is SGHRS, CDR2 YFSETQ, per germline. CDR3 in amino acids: CASSPGTSGADTQYF. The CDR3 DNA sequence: TGCGCCAGCAGCCCAGGGACTAGCGGGGCTGATACGCAGTATTTT.

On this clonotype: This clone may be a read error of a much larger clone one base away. In nucleotides, the CDR3 is TGTGCCATCAGTTCATGGACGGCTTCGAACACTGAAGCTTTCTTT. This sequence encodes CAISSWTASNTEAFF. This sequence joins TRBV12-3 or TRBV12-4 and TRBJ1-1; no clear D gene. There are 15 residues in the CDR3.

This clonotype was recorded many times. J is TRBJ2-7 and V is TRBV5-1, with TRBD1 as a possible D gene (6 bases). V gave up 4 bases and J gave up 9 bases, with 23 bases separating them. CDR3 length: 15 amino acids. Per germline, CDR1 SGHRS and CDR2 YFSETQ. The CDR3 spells CASSPTQGWGQRQYF. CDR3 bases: TGCGCCAGCAGCCCAACACAAGGGTGGGGACAACGGCAGTACTTC.

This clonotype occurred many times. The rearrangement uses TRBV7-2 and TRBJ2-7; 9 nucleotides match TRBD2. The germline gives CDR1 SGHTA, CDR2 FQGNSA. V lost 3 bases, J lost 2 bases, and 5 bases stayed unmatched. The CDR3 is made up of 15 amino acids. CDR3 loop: CASSLRREGPYEQYF. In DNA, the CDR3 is TGTGCCAGCAGCTTGAGGCGGGAGGGCCCCTACGAGCAGTACTTC.

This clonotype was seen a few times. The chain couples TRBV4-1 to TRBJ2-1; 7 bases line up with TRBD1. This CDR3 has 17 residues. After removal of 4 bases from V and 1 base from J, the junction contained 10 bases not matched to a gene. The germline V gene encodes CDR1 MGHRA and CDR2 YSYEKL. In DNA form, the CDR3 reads TGCGCCAGCAGCCCCCGCCGACAGGGAATTTCCTACAATGAGCAGTTCTTC. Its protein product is CASSPRRQGISYNEQFF.

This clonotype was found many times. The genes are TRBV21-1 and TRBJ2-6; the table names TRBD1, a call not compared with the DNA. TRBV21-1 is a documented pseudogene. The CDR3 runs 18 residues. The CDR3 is CASRKSTGRLSGANVLTF. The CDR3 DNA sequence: TGTGCCAGCAGGAAATCTACGGGACGCCTCTCTGGGGCCAACGTCCTGACTTTC.

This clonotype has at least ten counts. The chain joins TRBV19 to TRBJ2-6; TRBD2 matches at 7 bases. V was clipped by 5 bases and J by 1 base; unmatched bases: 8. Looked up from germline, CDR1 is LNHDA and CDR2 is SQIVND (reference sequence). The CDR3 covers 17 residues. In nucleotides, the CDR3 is TGTGCCAGTAGTGCTCTAGCGGCCAGATCTGGGGCCAACGTCCTGACTTTC. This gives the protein CASSALAARSGANVLTF.

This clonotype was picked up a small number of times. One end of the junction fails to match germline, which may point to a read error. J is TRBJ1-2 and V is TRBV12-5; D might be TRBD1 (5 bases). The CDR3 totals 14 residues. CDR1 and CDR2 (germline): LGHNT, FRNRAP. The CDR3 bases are TGTGCTAGTGGTTTGTTCGGGACTACGACATCGTTGGCCTTC. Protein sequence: CASGLFGTTTSLAF.

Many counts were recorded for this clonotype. CDR3: CASSFRALNTEAFF. Written as DNA, the CDR3 is TGTGCCAGCAGCTTCCGCGCCCTAAACACTGAAGCTTTCTTT. V gene TRBV5-5 combines with J gene TRBJ1-1; D ambiguous. Germline CDR1 reads SGHKS; CDR2 reads YYEKEE (reference sequence). This CDR3 spans 14 amino acids. V was clipped by 2 bases and J by 2 bases, with 10 bases between them.

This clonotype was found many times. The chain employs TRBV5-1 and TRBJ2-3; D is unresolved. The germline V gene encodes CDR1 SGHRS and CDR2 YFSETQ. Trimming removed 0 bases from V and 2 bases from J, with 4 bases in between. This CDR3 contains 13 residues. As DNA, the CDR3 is TGCGCCAGCAGCTTGGCCTACACAGATACGCAGTATTTT. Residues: CASSLAYTDTQYF.

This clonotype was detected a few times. CDR3 DNA: TGTGCCAGCTCCTCCGCCGCAGGGCATTACGAGCAGTACTTC. Its translation is CASSSAAGHYEQYF. V and J are TRBV18 and TRBJ2-7; possible D gene TRBD1, 5 bases. This CDR3 is 14 amino acids long. With 6 bases removed from V and 4 bases from J, the gap between germline ends came to 16 bases. Germline V lookup: CDR1 KGHSH, CDR2 LQKENI.

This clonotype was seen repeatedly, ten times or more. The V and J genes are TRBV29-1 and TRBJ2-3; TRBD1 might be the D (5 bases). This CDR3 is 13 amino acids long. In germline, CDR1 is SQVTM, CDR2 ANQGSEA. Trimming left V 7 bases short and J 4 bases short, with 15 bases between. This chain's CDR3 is CSAWGQRPDTQYF. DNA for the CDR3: TGCAGCGCCTGGGGCCAGCGCCCAGATACGCAGTATTTT.

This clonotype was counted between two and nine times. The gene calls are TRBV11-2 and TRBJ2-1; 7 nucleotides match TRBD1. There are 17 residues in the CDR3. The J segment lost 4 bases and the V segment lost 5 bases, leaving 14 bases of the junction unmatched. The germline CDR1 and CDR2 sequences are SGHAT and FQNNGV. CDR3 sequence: CASSASRQGVGYNEQFF. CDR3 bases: TGTGCCAGCAGCGCGTCCCGACAGGGAGTGGGATACAATGAGCAGTTCTTC.